The 4 T cell receptor beta chains below come from one sample, sequenced in a study of shared clonotypes between healthy human individuals. The table came from immunoSEQ multiplex PCR; TCRdb's copy has only in-frame clones and leaves some out. The sample yields fewer than 1.4 million clones, 78% seen once. The sequenced material came from memory CD4+ T cells from PBMCs. Specified subset: CD45RA-negative fraction. The receptors stem from a man aged 18 to 30 in good health. Some clones in this sample may be carry-over from other donors' samples.

The chain is built from TRBV2 and TRBJ2-1, with D unresolved. V lost 7 bases and J 2 bases, leaving 15 bases between the germline ends. The CDR3 extends over 15 amino acids. Germline V gene data show CDR1 as SNHLY and CDR2 as FYNNEI. CDR3 protein: CASTLPLAAYNEQFF. The CDR3 bases are TGTGCCAGCACCCTTCCCTTGGCGGCCTACAATGAGCAGTTCTTC.

The chain recombines TRBV28 with TRBJ2-7; 10 positions match TRBD2. V shed 5 bases, J shed 4 bases, and the junction held 23 bases outside the gene matches. CDR1 and CDR2 (germline): MDHEN, SYDVKM. The CDR3 totals 20 residues. The CDR3 coding sequence is TGTGCCAGCAGTCGGATTAGGGGTCCGCAACTAGCGGGAAAAATGTACGAGCAGTACTTC. This gives the protein CASSRIRGPQLAGKMYEQYF.

This clone has only one observation. The same CDR3 arises from other DNA sequences in this sample as well. The rearrangement uses TRBV6-1 and TRBJ1-5; D not certain. V was trimmed by 2 bases and J by 5 bases, leaving 10 bases between them. This CDR3 has 14 residues. The germline V gene encodes CDR1 MNHNS and CDR2 SASEGT. This CDR3 is CASSEIGRDQPQHF. The DNA for the CDR3 is TGTGCCAGCAGTGAAATTGGCAGAGATCAGCCCCAGCATTTT.

V and J are TRBV29-1 and TRBJ2-5, with 7 bases that match TRBD2. CDR3 length equals 14 residues. Germline-derived CDR1 and CDR2 are SQVTM and ANQGSEA. J was trimmed by 2 bases and V by 7 bases; bases with no gene match: 10. CDR3 residues: CSGFGGGKQETQYF. DNA of the CDR3: TGCAGCGGGTTTGGGGGAGGGAAACAAGAGACCCAGTACTTC. The full variable domain, in which reference TRBV29-1 and TRBJ2-5 provide the parts outside the CDR3, is SAVISQKPSRDICQRGTSLTIQCQVDSQVTMMFWYRQQPGQSLTLIATANQGSEATYESGFVIDKFPISRPNLTFSTLTVSNMSPEDSSIYLCSGFGGGKQETQYFGPGTRLLVL.